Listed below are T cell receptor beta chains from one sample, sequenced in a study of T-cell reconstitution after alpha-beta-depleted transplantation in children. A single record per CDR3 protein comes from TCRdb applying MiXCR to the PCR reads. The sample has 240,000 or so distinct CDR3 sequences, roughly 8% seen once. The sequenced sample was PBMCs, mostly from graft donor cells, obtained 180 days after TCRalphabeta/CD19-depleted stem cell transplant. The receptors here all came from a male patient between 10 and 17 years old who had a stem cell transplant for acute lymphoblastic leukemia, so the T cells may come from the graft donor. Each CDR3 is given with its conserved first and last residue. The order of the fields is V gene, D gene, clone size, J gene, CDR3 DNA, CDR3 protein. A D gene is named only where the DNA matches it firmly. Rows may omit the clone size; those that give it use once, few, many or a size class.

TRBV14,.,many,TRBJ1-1,TGTGCCAGCAGCCAAGATCTGGGGGCCACTGAAGCTTTCTTT,CASSQDLGATEAFF
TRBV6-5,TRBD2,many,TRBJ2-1,TGTGCCAGCAGTTACGGGCTAGCGGGAGTGTCTGAGCAGTTCTTC,CASSYGLAGVSEQFF
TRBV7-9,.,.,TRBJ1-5,TGTGCCAGCAGCGTTGGGACGCTACACAATCAGCCCCAGCATTTT,CASSVGTLHNQPQHF
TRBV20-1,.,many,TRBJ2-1,TGCAGTGCCAGGGGGCTAGCGGGCCTCAATGAGCAGTTCTTC,CSARGLAGLNEQFF
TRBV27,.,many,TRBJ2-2,TGTGCCAGCCTAGGCTGGGAGCTGTTTTTT,CASLGWELFF
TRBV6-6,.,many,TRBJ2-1,TGTGCCAGCAGTCAAGGGTACAATGAGCAGTTCTTC,CASSQGYNEQFF
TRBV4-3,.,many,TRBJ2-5,TGCGCCAGCAGCCAAGAACCCCTAAGCACACGGGGACAGTACTTC,CASSQEPLSTRGQYF
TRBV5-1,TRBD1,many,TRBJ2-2,TGCGCCAGCAGCTCGCCCGGGACAGGGTCCGGGGAGCTGTTTTTT,CASSSPGTGSGELFF
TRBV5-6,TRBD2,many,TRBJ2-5,TGTGCCAGCAGCTTGCGTGTGCGGGGGGCGACCCAGTACTTC,CASSLRVRGATQYF
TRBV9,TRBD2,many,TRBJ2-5,TGTGCCAGCAGCGAGGCCCTAGCGGGGGGGACACTACAAGAGACCCAGTACTTC,CASSEALAGGTLQETQYF
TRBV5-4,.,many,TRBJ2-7,TGTGCCAGCAGGCGATGGGGAACCTCCTACGAGCAGTACTTC,CASRRWGTSYEQYF
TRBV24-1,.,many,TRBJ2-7,TGTGCCACCAGTGACCCGCGTCGCCGGGGCGAGCAGTACTTC,CATSDPRRRGEQYF
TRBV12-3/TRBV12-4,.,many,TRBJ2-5,TGTGCCAGCAGGAAGGAAGGGGGAACTCAAGAGACCCAGTACTTC,CASRKEGGTQETQYF
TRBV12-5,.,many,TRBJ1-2,TGTGCTAGTGGTACAAACAGGGACGGCTACACCTTC,CASGTNRDGYTF
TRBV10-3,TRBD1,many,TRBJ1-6,TGTGCCATCAGTGCTGGGACAGGTCAATTCACCCTCCACTTT,CAISAGTGQFTLHF
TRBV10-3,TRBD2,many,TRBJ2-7,TGTGCCATCAGTGGGACTAGCGGGAGGGCCAAGGAGCAGTACTTC,CAISGTSGRAKEQYF
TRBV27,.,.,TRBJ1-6,TGTGCCAGCAGTTATGGGGGGCTCTATAATTCACCCCTCCACTTT,CASSYGGLYNSPLHF
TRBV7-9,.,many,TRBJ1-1,TGTGCCAGCAGCTTAGTAGGGGCGAACACTGAAGCTTTCTTT,CASSLVGANTEAFF
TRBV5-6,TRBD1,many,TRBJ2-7,TGTGCCAGCAGCTTGGACTGGACAGGGGGATCCTACGAGCAGTACTTC,CASSLDWTGGSYEQYF
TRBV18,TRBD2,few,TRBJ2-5,TGTGCCAGCTCACCACCTAGCGGGGGGGCATTGGAGACCCAGTACTTC,CASSPPSGGALETQYF
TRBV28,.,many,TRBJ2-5,TGTGCCAGCAGTTCCTCGGGCAGGAGACAAGAGACCCAGTACTTC,CASSSSGRRQETQYF
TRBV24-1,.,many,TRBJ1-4,TGTGCCCCTCCTAACGGTGCAACTAATGAAAAACTGTTTTTT,CAPPNGATNEKLFF
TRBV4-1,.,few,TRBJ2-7,TGCGCCAGCAGCCAAAGCTCGTTCTGGGGGAGCGAGCAGTACTTC,CASSQSSFWGSEQYF
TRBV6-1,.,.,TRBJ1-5,TGTGCCAGCAGTCGGACAGTGGCCAGTGGGCAGCCCCAGCATTTT,CASSRTVASGQPQHF
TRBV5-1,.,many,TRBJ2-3,TGCGCCAGCAGCTTGGGCTGGCACACAGATACGCAGTATTTT,CASSLGWHTDTQYF
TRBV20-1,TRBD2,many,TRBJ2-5,TGCAGTGCTAGAGATCCTAGGACTAGCGGGGTAGAGACCCAGTACTTC,CSARDPRTSGVETQYF
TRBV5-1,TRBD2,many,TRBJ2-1,TGCGCCAGCAGTCAGAGGCGGGAGGCCCCCAATGAGCAGTTCTTC,CASSQRREAPNEQFF
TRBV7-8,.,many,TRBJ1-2,TGTGCCAGCAGCTTGCCGGGAGGGGCAGGAAATGGCTACACCTTC,CASSLPGGAGNGYTF
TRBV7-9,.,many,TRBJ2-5,TGTGCCAGCAGCTTAGCGCCGGAGGACCCCAGGTCCCAGTACTTC,CASSLAPEDPRSQYF
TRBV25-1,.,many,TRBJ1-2,TGTGCCAGCAGTACCCAGGGGAATGGCTACACCTTC,CASSTQGNGYTF
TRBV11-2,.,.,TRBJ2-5,TGTGCCAGCAGCCCAGCCCTAGAGACCCAGTACTTC,CASSPALETQYF
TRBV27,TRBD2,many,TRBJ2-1,TGTGCCAGCAGCCCCTCAACTAGCGGGAGGGCCGGTGAGCAGTTCTTC,CASSPSTSGRAGEQFF
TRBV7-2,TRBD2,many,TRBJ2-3,TGTGCCAGCAGCTTACAGGCGGGGGGGATGGCAGATACGCAGTATTTT,CASSLQAGGMADTQYF
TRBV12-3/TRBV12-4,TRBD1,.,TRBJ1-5,TGTGCATGCTGGTACCCGGGACAGGGGGCAATGGGTAGCAATCAGCCCCAGCATTTT,CACWYPGQGAMGSNQPQHF
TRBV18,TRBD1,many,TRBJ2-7,TGTGCCAGCTCACAACAGGACAGGGCCGAGCAGTACTTC,CASSQQDRAEQYF
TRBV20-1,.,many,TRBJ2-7,TGCAGTGCTAGAGCTATCCATTACGAGCAGTACTTC,CSARAIHYEQYF
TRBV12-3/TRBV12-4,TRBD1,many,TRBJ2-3,TGTGCCAGCAGTTCAGGGGACAGGCTTCAGCCAGTATTT,CASSSGDRLQPVF
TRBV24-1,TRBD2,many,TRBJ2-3,TGTGCCACCAGCTCTGGACTAGCGGGGTCGGATACGCAGTATTTT,CATSSGLAGSDTQYF
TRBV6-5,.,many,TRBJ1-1,TGTGCCAGCAGCCATGGGGCTTATGAAGCTTTCTTT,CASSHGAYEAFF
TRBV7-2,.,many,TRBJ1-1,TGTGCCAGCAGCCCTATGCCGGGGACGGGCACTGAAGCTTTCTTT,CASSPMPGTGTEAFF
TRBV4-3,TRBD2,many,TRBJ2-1,TGCGCCAGCAGCCAAGATGTCTGGCGCGGGGGGCTCAATGAGCAGTTCTTC,CASSQDVWRGGLNEQFF
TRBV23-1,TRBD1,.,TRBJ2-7,TGCGCCAGCAGTCAAGGGGGGACAGGGGGAGGATACGAGCAGTACTTC,CASSQGGTGGGYEQYF
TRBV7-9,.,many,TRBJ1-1,TGTGCCAGCAGCTTAGTATCATCGGAAGCTTTCTTT,CASSLVSSEAFF
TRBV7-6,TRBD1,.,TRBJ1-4,TGTGCCAGCAGCTTACAAACAGGGGGCCCTGAAAAACTGTTTTTT,CASSLQTGGPEKLFF
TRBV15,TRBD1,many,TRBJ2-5,TGTGCCACCAGGAAGGGACAGGGGTCAGGAGAGACCCAGTACTTC,CATRKGQGSGETQYF
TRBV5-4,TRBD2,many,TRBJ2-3,TGTGCCAGCAGCCCGGGGACTAGCGGGAGGAACACAGATACGCAGTATTTT,CASSPGTSGRNTDTQYF
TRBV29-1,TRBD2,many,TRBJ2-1,TGCAGCGCGCCGGGGGGGCCAGAAGACAATGAGCAGTTCTTC,CSAPGGPEDNEQFF
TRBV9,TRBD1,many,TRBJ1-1,TGTGCCAGTAAGCCTCAGGGGGCCGCGAGGGCTTTCTTT,CASKPQGAARAFF
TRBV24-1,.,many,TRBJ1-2,TGTGCCACCAGTGATTTGGGGGGGCACGGCTACACCTTC,CATSDLGGHGYTF
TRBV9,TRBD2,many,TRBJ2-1,TGTGCCAGCAACCACAATAAGAATAGCGGGAATGAGCAGTTCTTC,CASNHNKNSGNEQFF
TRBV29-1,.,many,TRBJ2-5,TGCAGCGTTGAAGATCGGACACAAGAGACCCAGTACTTC,CSVEDRTQETQYF
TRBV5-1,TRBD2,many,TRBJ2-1,TGCGCCAGCAGCTTGGCTGGGCTAGCGGGGGGCTCAGCCTACAATGAGCAGTTCTTC,CASSLAGLAGGSAYNEQFF
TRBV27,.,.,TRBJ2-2,TGTGCCAGCACCGGACAGTACACCGGGGAGCTGTTTTTT,CASTGQYTGELFF